The present TCR beta chain was sequenced within a study of Tregs in tolerant kidney transplant recipients. Comment on this clone: Its antigen is as yet unknown.

Study-wide points: The small number of patients limits these findings pending further validation. Biological reproducibility was not directly addressed in this study.

V shed 8 bases, J shed 4 bases, and the junction held 8 bases outside the gene matches. Germline CDR1 reads MDHEN; CDR2 reads SYDVKM. CDR3 size: 15 residues. Thawed PBMCs were FACS-sorted into unstimulated CD4+CD25+CD127- regulatory T cells, CD4+CD25- non-regulatory cells, CD4 and CD8 cells. This table comes from immunoSEQ multiplex PCR, and its TCRdb copy is limited to in-frame clones, with some not included. Among about 240,000 clones, roughly 80% were seen once, and the ten largest hold about 0.64%. The sequencing sample was made of CD4+ T cells from blood. The J gene is TRBJ1-2, the V gene TRBV28; 12 nucleotides agree with TRBD1. The receptor's source is a human donor in good health. This CDR3 is CASLDGTGGVYGYTF. The CDR3 bases are TGTGCCAGCCTAGACGGGACAGGGGGCGTCTATGGCTACACCTTC.